The clone carrying this T cell receptor (beta chain) was recorded many times. This sample is drawn from a study of T cells in Graves' hyperthyroidism and ophthalmopathy. Amplification of TCR beta CDR3 regions was performed using RNA transcripts as template. The HTBI primer set served for first-round RT-PCR of the TCR CDR3. One entry per CDR3 protein results from TCRdb running MiXCR on the multiplex PCR reads. The sample holds roughly 420,000 distinct CDR3 sequences, around 14% seen once. Sequencing was done on a sample of blood. The clonotype originates from a woman between 18 and 30 years old with Graves' hyperthyroidism.

CDR3: CASSPLRGNYEQYF. CDR3 nucleotide sequence: TGTGCCAGCAGCCCTTTACGGGGGAACTACGAGCAGTACTTC. The V gene is TRBV28, the J gene TRBJ2-7, with a tentative D call TRBD2 (6 bases). The V gene lost 6 bases and the J gene lost 3 bases, with 15 bases spanning the gap. Per the germline V gene, CDR1 is MDHEN and CDR2 is SYDVKM. The CDR3 has 14 residues.